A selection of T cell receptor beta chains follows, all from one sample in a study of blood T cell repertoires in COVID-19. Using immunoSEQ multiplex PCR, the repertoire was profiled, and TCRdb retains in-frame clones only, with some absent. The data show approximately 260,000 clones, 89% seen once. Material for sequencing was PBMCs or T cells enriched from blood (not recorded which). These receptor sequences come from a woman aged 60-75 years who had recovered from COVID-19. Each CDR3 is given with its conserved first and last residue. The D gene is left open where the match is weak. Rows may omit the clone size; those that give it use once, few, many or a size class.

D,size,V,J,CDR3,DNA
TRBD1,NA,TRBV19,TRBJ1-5,CASIGMGRDRASPQHF,TGTGCCAGTATTGGGATGGGTCGGGACAGGGCTTCGCCCCAGCATTTT
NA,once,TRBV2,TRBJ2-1,CASSVIVGNEQFF,TGTGCCAGCAGTGTAATAGTTGGTAATGAGCAGTTCTTC
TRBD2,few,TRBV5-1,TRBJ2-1,CASSLGGGDYNEQFF,TGCGCCAGCAGCTTGGGCGGGGGAGATTACAATGAGCAGTTCTTC
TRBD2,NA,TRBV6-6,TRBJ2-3,CASSPTTGLASTDTQYF,TGTGCCAGCAGTCCCACGACGGGACTAGCGAGCACAGATACGCAGTATTTT
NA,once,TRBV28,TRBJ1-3,CASSLLEISGNTIYF,TGTGCCAGCAGTTTATTGGAGATCTCTGGAAACACCATATATTTT
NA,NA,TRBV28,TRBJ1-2,CASSPTGDYGYTF,TGTGCCAGCAGCCCGACCGGGGACTATGGCTACACCTTC
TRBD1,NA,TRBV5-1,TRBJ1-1,CASGLTGVPNTEAFF,TGCGCCAGCGGCCTGACAGGGGTCCCGAACACTGAAGCTTTCTTT
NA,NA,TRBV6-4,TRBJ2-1,CASSDYSGSSYNEQFF,TGTGCCAGCAGTGACTATAGCGGCAGCTCCTACAATGAGCAGTTCTTC
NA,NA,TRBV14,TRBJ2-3,CASSQDAGFSTDTQYF,TGTGCCAGCAGCCAAGATGCGGGGTTCTCCACAGATACGCAGTATTTT
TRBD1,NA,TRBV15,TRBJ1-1,CATSRSRTGRGHTEAFF,TGTGCCACCAGCAGATCACGGACAGGGAGAGGCCACACTGAAGCTTTCTTT
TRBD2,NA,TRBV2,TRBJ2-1,CASSGGGSGRTTYNEQFF,TGTGCCAGCAGTGGAGGGGGTAGCGGGAGGACAACCTACAATGAGCAGTTCTTC
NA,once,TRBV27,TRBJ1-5,CANTVRAAVSNQPQHF,TGTGCCAACACTGTGAGGGCGGCAGTTAGCAATCAGCCCCAGCATTTT
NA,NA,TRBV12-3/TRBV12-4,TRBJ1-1,CASSARYEAFF,TGTGCCAGCAGTGCCAGGTATGAAGCTTTCTTT
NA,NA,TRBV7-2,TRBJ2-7,CASSLSFYEQYF,TGTGCCAGCAGCTTATCCTTCTACGAGCAGTACTTC
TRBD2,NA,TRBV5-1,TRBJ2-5,CASSLEPGLAGGQETQYF,TGCGCCAGCAGCTTGGAGCCGGGACTAGCGGGGGGCCAAGAGACCCAGTACTTC
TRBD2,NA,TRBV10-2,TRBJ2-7,CASSESLAGVDEQYF,TGCGCCAGCAGTGAGTCGCTAGCGGGAGTGGATGAGCAGTACTTC
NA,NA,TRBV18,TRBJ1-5,CASSPPGQGANQPQHF,TGTGCCAGCTCACCACCGGGTCAAGGGGCCAATCAGCCCCAGCATTTT
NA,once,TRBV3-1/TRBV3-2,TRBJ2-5,CASSQEGLEQTQYF,TGTGCCAGCAGCCAGGAGGGGCTAGAGCAGACCCAGTACTTC
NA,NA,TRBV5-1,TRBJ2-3,CASSLDSGSSTDTQYF,TGCGCCAGCAGCTTGGATAGCGGATCTAGCACAGATACGCAGTATTTT
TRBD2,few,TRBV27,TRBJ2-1,CASSLKASGSLNEQFF,TGTGCCAGCAGTTTAAAGGCTAGCGGGAGTCTCAATGAGCAGTTCTTC
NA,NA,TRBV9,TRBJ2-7,CASSPQEGQSYEQYF,TGTGCCAGCAGCCCCCAGGAGGGACAGTCCTACGAGCAGTACTTC
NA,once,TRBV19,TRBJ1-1,CASSIGQLNTEAFF,TGTGCCAGTAGTATCGGACAGTTGAACACTGAAGCTTTCTTT
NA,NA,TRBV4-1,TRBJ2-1,CASSPLEDRVYNEQFF,TGCGCCAGCAGCCCGTTAGAGGACAGAGTTTACAATGAGCAGTTCTTC
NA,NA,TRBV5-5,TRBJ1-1,CASSFGRNTEAFF,TGTGCCAGCAGCTTTGGGAGGAACACTGAAGCTTTCTTT
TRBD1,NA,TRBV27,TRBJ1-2,CASSLGGQANYGYTF,TGTGCCAGCAGTTTGGGGGGACAGGCTAACTATGGCTACACCTTC
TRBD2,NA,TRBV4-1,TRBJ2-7,CASSHSGGGPYEQYF,TGCGCCAGCAGCCACTCCGGCGGGGGGCCATACGAGCAGTACTTC
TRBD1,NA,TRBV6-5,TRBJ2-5,CASSSGTGGGETQYF,TGTGCCAGCAGCTCGGGGACAGGGGGCGGGGAGACCCAGTACTTC
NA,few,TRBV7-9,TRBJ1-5,CASSLGQVNQPQHF,TGTGCCAGCAGCTTAGGGCAGGTGAATCAGCCCCAGCATTTT
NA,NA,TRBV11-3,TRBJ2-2,CASSSPKGHLNTGELFF,TGTGCCAGCAGCTCTCCTAAGGGGCACCTTAACACCGGGGAGCTGTTTTTT
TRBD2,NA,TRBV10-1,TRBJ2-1,CASSVILGGIDEQFF,TGCGCCAGCAGTGTTATTTTGGGGGGGATCGATGAGCAGTTCTTC
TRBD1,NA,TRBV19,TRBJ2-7,CASSKRGRQGPYEQYF,TGTGCCAGTAGTAAGAGAGGTAGACAGGGACCCTACGAGCAGTACTTC
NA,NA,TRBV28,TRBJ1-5,CASSSDSQPQHF,TGTGCCAGCAGTTCAGACAGCCAGCCCCAGCATTTT
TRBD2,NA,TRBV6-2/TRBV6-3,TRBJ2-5,CASSSALAVQETQYF,TGTGCCAGCAGTTCCGCCCTAGCGGTACAAGAGACCCAGTACTTC
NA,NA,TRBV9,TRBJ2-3,CASSVDPDSNTDTQYF,TGTGCCAGCAGCGTAGATCCAGACTCGAACACAGATACGCAGTATTTT
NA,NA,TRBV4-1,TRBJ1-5,CASSPPGSGDQPQHF,TGCGCCAGCAGCCCCCCGGGGAGCGGAGACCAGCCCCAGCATTTT
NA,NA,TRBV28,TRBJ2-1,CASSLRVRGILFHEQFF,TGTGCCAGCAGTTTGAGGGTACGAGGCATTCTTTTCCATGAGCAGTTCTTC
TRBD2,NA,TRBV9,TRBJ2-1,CASSREGLGNEQFF,TGTGCCAGCAGTCGGGAGGGCCTAGGGAATGAGCAGTTCTTC
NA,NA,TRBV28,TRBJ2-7,CASSPTPRLQPPYEQYF,TGTGCCAGCAGTCCGACCCCCCGACTACAGCCTCCCTACGAGCAGTACTTC
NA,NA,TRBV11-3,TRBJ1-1,CASSFGGGGLTEAFF,TGTGCCAGCAGCTTTGGGGGTGGAGGGCTGACTGAAGCTTTCTTT
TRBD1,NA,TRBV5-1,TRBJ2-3,CASSLGTGTDTQYF,TGCGCCAGCAGCTTGGGGACAGGAACCGATACGCAGTATTTT
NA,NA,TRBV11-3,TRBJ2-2,CASSLAGFNGELFF,TGTGCCAGCAGCCTGGCAGGGTTTAACGGGGAGCTGTTTTTT
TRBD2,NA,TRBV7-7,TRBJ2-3,CASSASGGTDTQYF,TGTGCTAGCAGCGCTAGCGGGGGAACCGATACGCAGTATTTT
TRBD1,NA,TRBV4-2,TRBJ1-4,CASRQGAPDEKLFF,TGTGCCAGCCGGCAGGGGGCGCCGGATGAAAAACTGTTTTTT
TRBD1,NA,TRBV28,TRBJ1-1,CASSHGQGGAEAFF,TGTGCCAGCAGCCACGGACAGGGAGGCGCTGAAGCTTTCTTT
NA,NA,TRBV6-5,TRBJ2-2,CASSPRGPNTGELFF,TGTGCCAGCAGCCCCAGGGGACCGAACACCGGGGAGCTGTTTTTT
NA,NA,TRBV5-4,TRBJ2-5,CASSLADTYQETQYF,TGTGCCAGCAGCTTGGCGGACACGTACCAAGAGACCCAGTACTTC
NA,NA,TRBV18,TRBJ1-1,CASSIRTSGTEAFF,TGTGCCAGCTCTATCCGGACCTCGGGGACTGAAGCTTTCTTT
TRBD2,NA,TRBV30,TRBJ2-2,CAWSWTSGVVGELFF,TGTGCCTGGAGTTGGACTAGCGGGGTGGTCGGGGAGCTGTTTTTT
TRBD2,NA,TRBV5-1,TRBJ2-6,CASIAGAHSGANVLTF,TGCGCCAGTATAGCGGGAGCCCACTCTGGGGCCAACGTCCTGACTTTC